A selection of T cell receptor beta chains follows, all from one sample in a study of blood T cell repertoires in COVID-19. Measured with immunoSEQ multiplex PCR; TCRdb has only the in-frame clones, and not every one. The sample carries tens of thousands of clones, roughly 82% recorded once. Sequenced sample: peripheral blood. Receptor source: a man of 80 years or more with acute or convalescent COVID-19. Both conserved end residues are part of each CDR3. Each record gives: V gene, clone size, J gene, D gene, CDR3 protein, CDR3 DNA. D genes are given only for firm matches. Clone size is given for some rows only: seen once, a few or many times, or a class if the clone is expanded.

v_gene: TRBV7-3; abundance: .; j_gene: TRBJ2-3; d_gene: .; CDR3aa: CASSSPPRGRQYF; CDR3nt: TGTGCCAGCAGCTCTCCGCCCCGGGGTCGTCAGTATTTT
v_gene: TRBV9; abundance: .; j_gene: TRBJ2-5; d_gene: TRBD2; CDR3aa: CASRVGGRGGGETQYF; CDR3nt: TGTGCCAGCCGCGTCGGGGGTCGCGGGGGTGGGGAGACCCAGTACTTC
v_gene: TRBV10-3; abundance: .; j_gene: TRBJ1-5; d_gene: TRBD1; CDR3aa: CAISESGGTVDQPQHF; CDR3nt: TGTGCCATCAGTGAGTCAGGAGGGACAGTGGACCAGCCCCAGCATTTT
v_gene: TRBV3-1/TRBV3-2; abundance: .; j_gene: TRBJ1-6; d_gene: .; CDR3aa: CASSQRGGDNSPLHF; CDR3nt: TGTGCCAGCAGCCAAAGGGGAGGGGATAATTCACCCCTCCACTTT
v_gene: TRBV15; abundance: few; j_gene: TRBJ1-2; d_gene: .; CDR3aa: CATSPSTGYGYTF; CDR3nt: TGTGCCACCAGCCCGAGTACAGGCTATGGCTACACCTTC
v_gene: TRBV2; abundance: .; j_gene: TRBJ2-7; d_gene: TRBD1; CDR3aa: CASSDWVRQGYEQYF; CDR3nt: TGTGCCAGCAGTGATTGGGTGAGACAGGGGTACGAGCAGTACTTC
v_gene: TRBV2; abundance: .; j_gene: TRBJ1-1; d_gene: .; CDR3aa: CASSIQASTEAFF; CDR3nt: TGTGCCAGCAGTATACAGGCTTCCACTGAAGCTTTCTTT
v_gene: TRBV10-3; abundance: .; j_gene: TRBJ1-2; d_gene: .; CDR3aa: CAIRETENYGYTF; CDR3nt: TGTGCCATCAGGGAGACGGAGAACTATGGCTACACCTTC
v_gene: TRBV18; abundance: .; j_gene: TRBJ1-2; d_gene: .; CDR3aa: CASSPGEDYGYTF; CDR3nt: TGTGCCAGCTCACCAGGAGAAGACTATGGCTACACCTTC
v_gene: TRBV3-1/TRBV3-2; abundance: once; j_gene: TRBJ1-2; d_gene: .; CDR3aa: CASRGTENYGYTF; CDR3nt: TGTGCCAGCAGGGGCACCGAAAACTATGGCTACACCTTC
v_gene: TRBV6-5; abundance: .; j_gene: TRBJ2-3; d_gene: TRBD2; CDR3aa: CASSIAGTRTDTQYF; CDR3nt: TGTGCCAGCAGTATAGCGGGGACTCGCACAGATACGCAGTATTTT
v_gene: TRBV11-3; abundance: once; j_gene: TRBJ2-1; d_gene: .; CDR3aa: CASSPGGHDIAEQFF; CDR3nt: TGTGCCAGCAGCCCGGGGGGCCATGACATAGCTGAGCAGTTCTTC
v_gene: TRBV24-1; abundance: once; j_gene: TRBJ2-5; d_gene: TRBD1; CDR3aa: CATSDVGQGRETQYF; CDR3nt: TGTGCCACCAGTGACGTGGGACAGGGGCGTGAGACCCAGTACTTC
v_gene: TRBV6-5; abundance: .; j_gene: TRBJ2-7; d_gene: TRBD1; CDR3aa: CASRVTGYVQYF; CDR3nt: TGTGCCAGCAGGGTGACAGGGTACGTGCAGTACTTC
v_gene: TRBV20-1; abundance: .; j_gene: TRBJ1-4; d_gene: .; CDR3aa: CSASPGGRTNEKLFF; CDR3nt: TGCAGTGCTAGTCCCGGGGGACGGACTAATGAAAAACTGTTTTTT
v_gene: TRBV6-1; abundance: .; j_gene: TRBJ2-5; d_gene: TRBD2; CDR3aa: CASSEGTSGGQETQYF; CDR3nt: TGTGCCAGCAGTGAAGGGACTAGCGGGGGACAAGAGACCCAGTACTTC
v_gene: TRBV7-3; abundance: .; j_gene: TRBJ2-3; d_gene: .; CDR3aa: CASSAWGGQVDTQYF; CDR3nt: TGTGCCAGCAGCGCCTGGGGGGGCCAAGTCGATACGCAGTATTTT
v_gene: TRBV2; abundance: few; j_gene: TRBJ1-1; d_gene: .; CDR3aa: CASSREMNTEAFF; CDR3nt: TGTGCCAGCAGCAGGGAAATGAACACTGAAGCTTTCTTT
v_gene: TRBV18; abundance: .; j_gene: TRBJ2-7; d_gene: .; CDR3aa: CASSQQGTGSYEQYF; CDR3nt: TGTGCCAGCTCACAACAGGGAACCGGCTCCTACGAGCAGTACTTC
v_gene: TRBV7-3; abundance: few; j_gene: TRBJ1-2; d_gene: .; CDR3aa: CASSSSPGDGYTF; CDR3nt: TGTGCCAGCAGCTCCTCACCAGGGGATGGCTACACCTTC
v_gene: TRBV7-8; abundance: .; j_gene: TRBJ2-5; d_gene: .; CDR3aa: CASSPRWGREETQYF; CDR3nt: TGTGCCAGCAGCCCGCGGTGGGGGCGCGAAGAGACCCAGTACTTC
v_gene: TRBV6-5; abundance: .; j_gene: TRBJ2-7; d_gene: TRBD1; CDR3aa: CASNPGQGSSYEQYF; CDR3nt: TGTGCCAGCAATCCGGGACAGGGAAGTTCCTACGAGCAGTACTTC
v_gene: TRBV7-3; abundance: once; j_gene: TRBJ2-5; d_gene: .; CDR3aa: CASSSGGREETQYF; CDR3nt: TGTGCCAGCAGCTCGGGGGGCCGGGAAGAGACCCAGTACTTC
v_gene: TRBV7-8; abundance: few; j_gene: TRBJ1-4; d_gene: .; CDR3aa: CASSSTGIYEKLFF; CDR3nt: TGTGCCAGCAGCTCAACAGGGATTTACGAAAAACTGTTTTTT
v_gene: TRBV30; abundance: .; j_gene: TRBJ1-5; d_gene: TRBD1; CDR3aa: CAWSGQDNQPQHF; CDR3nt: TGTGCCTGGAGCGGACAGGACAATCAGCCCCAGCATTTT
v_gene: TRBV7-9; abundance: .; j_gene: TRBJ1-2; d_gene: TRBD1; CDR3aa: CASNSLRPTGDNDYGYTF; CDR3nt: TGTGCCAGCAATTCCCTACGACCTACAGGGGATAACGACTATGGCTACACCTTC
v_gene: TRBV20-1; abundance: .; j_gene: TRBJ2-3; d_gene: TRBD2; CDR3aa: CSASSGGASDTQYF; CDR3nt: TGCAGTGCTAGTAGCGGGGGGGCGTCAGATACGCAGTATTTT
v_gene: TRBV30; abundance: few; j_gene: TRBJ2-2; d_gene: TRBD1; CDR3aa: CAVGTGGNAGELFF; CDR3nt: TGTGCCGTTGGGACAGGGGGCAATGCCGGGGAGCTGTTTTTT
v_gene: TRBV11-2; abundance: few; j_gene: TRBJ1-2; d_gene: .; CDR3aa: CASSSSPHGYTF; CDR3nt: TGTGCCAGCAGCTCTAGCCCCCATGGCTACACCTTC
v_gene: TRBV19; abundance: few; j_gene: TRBJ1-6; d_gene: TRBD1; CDR3aa: CASSPETGVGSPLHF; CDR3nt: TGTGCCAGTAGTCCTGAGACAGGGGTCGGATCACCCCTCCACTTT
v_gene: TRBV7-9; abundance: .; j_gene: TRBJ1-1; d_gene: .; CDR3aa: CASSLLTSGFEAFF; CDR3nt: TGTGCCAGCAGCTTACTCACTTCAGGGTTTGAAGCTTTCTTT
v_gene: TRBV5-4; abundance: .; j_gene: TRBJ1-1; d_gene: .; CDR3aa: CASRIEQGLGTEAFF; CDR3nt: TGTGCCAGCAGAATAGAGCAGGGGCTGGGGACTGAAGCTTTCTTT
v_gene: TRBV24-1; abundance: .; j_gene: TRBJ2-5; d_gene: TRBD1; CDR3aa: CATGQGETQYF; CDR3nt: TGTGCCACCGGACAGGGTGAGACCCAGTACTTC
v_gene: TRBV2; abundance: .; j_gene: TRBJ1-5; d_gene: .; CDR3aa: CASSEGRDQPQHF; CDR3nt: TGTGCCAGCAGTGAAGGGAGGGATCAGCCCCAGCATTTT
v_gene: TRBV19; abundance: .; j_gene: TRBJ1-2; d_gene: TRBD1; CDR3aa: CASSIPGQGNYGYTF; CDR3nt: TGTGCCAGTAGTATTCCGGGACAGGGCAACTATGGCTACACCTTC
v_gene: TRBV5-5; abundance: .; j_gene: TRBJ1-1; d_gene: TRBD1; CDR3aa: CASSFRTGLSEAFF; CDR3nt: TGTGCCAGCAGCTTTCGGACAGGGTTGTCTGAAGCTTTCTTT
v_gene: TRBV2; abundance: .; j_gene: TRBJ1-1; d_gene: TRBD1; CDR3aa: CASSYNRGKGTEAFF; CDR3nt: TGTGCCAGCAGCTACAACAGGGGAAAGGGCACTGAAGCTTTCTTT
v_gene: TRBV5-1; abundance: .; j_gene: TRBJ2-7; d_gene: TRBD1; CDR3aa: CASSRDRDEQYF; CDR3nt: TGCGCCAGCAGTCGGGACAGAGACGAGCAGTACTTC
v_gene: TRBV19; abundance: .; j_gene: TRBJ2-3; d_gene: TRBD2; CDR3aa: CASSNAGGPKDTQYF; CDR3nt: TGTGCCAGTAGTAATGCGGGGGGGCCAAAAGATACGCAGTATTTT
v_gene: TRBV10-2; abundance: .; j_gene: TRBJ2-1; d_gene: TRBD2; CDR3aa: CASSETLAGGSSYNEQFF; CDR3nt: TGCGCCAGCAGTGAGACGCTAGCGGGGGGATCATCCTACAATGAGCAGTTCTTC
v_gene: TRBV19; abundance: .; j_gene: TRBJ1-4; d_gene: TRBD1; CDR3aa: CASGRGGTGRKLFF; CDR3nt: TGTGCCAGTGGCCGGGGAGGGACAGGGAGAAAACTGTTTTTT
v_gene: TRBV7-2; abundance: once; j_gene: TRBJ1-1; d_gene: TRBD1; CDR3aa: CASSFTGTGYTEAFF; CDR3nt: TGTGCCAGCAGCTTCACTGGGACAGGGTACACTGAAGCTTTCTTT
v_gene: TRBV5-1; abundance: .; j_gene: TRBJ2-1; d_gene: TRBD2; CDR3aa: CASSETTSGGHNEQFF; CDR3nt: TGCGCCAGCAGCGAAACGACTAGCGGGGGACACAATGAGCAGTTCTTC
v_gene: TRBV7-8; abundance: .; j_gene: TRBJ2-1; d_gene: TRBD2; CDR3aa: CASSSRAGAPNNEQFF; CDR3nt: TGTGCCAGCAGCTCCCGAGCGGGGGCGCCAAACAATGAGCAGTTCTTC